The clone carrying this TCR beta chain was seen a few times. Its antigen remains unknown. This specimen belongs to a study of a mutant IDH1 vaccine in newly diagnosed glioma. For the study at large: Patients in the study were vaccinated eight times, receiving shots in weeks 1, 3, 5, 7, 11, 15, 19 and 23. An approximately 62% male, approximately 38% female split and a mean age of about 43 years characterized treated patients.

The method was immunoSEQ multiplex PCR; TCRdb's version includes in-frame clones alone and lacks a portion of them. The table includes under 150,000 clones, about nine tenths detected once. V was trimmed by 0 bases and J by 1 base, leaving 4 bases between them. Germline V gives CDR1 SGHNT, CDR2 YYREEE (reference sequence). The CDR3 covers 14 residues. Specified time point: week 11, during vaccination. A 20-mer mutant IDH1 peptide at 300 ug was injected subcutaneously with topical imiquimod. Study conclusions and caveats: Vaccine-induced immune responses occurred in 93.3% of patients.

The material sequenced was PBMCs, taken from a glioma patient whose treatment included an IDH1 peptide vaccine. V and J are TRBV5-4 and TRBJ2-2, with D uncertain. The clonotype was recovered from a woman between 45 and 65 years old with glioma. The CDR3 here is CASSLVGNTGELFF. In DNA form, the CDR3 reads TGTGCCAGCAGCTTGGTTGGGAACACCGGGGAGCTGTTTTTT.